One and the same sample provided the 28 T cell receptor beta chains below, sequenced in a study of regulatory T cells in long-lasting Graves disease. Relying on iRepertoire HTBI primers and Arm-PCR of CDR3 regions, the team built TCR beta libraries. TCRdb used MiXCR to reprocess the multiplex PCR reads, holding one entry per CDR3 protein. This repertoire shows about 530,000 distinct CDR3 sequences, roughly a sixth found once; its top ten account for approximately 25%. Time point here: newly diagnosed GD, antithyroid drugs for less than 3 months. PBMC-extracted RNA yielded the TCR library. A further study also used this sample, focusing on T cells in Graves' hyperthyroidism and ophthalmopathy.

Material: peripheral blood mononuclear cells (PBMCs), obtained at new diagnosis, from a patient treated with antithyroid drugs. These receptors all stem from a woman aged 35-65 years with Graves disease.

This clonotype showed up many times. The J gene is TRBJ2-5, the V gene TRBV3-1; no clear D. Trimming cost V 3 bases and J 2 bases, with 13 bases left between them. The CDR3 is 15 amino acids. CDR1 LGHDT and CDR2 YNNKEL come from the germline V gene (reference sequence). CDR3 in DNA: TGTGCCAGCAGCCATACACCTACTGGGCAAGAGACCCAGTACTTC. Translated, it gives CASSHTPTGQETQYF.

The chain links TRBV12-3 or TRBV12-4 to TRBJ2-7; the D is unclear. V was clipped by 0 bases and J by 0 bases, with 12 bases between them. This CDR3 has 16 amino acids. CDR3 region: CASSLAGGASSYEQYF. In nucleotides, the CDR3 is TGTGCCAGCAGTTTAGCGGGCGGAGCCAGCTCCTACGAGCAGTACTTC.

This clonotype was observed a handful of times. The chain couples TRBV24-1 to TRBJ2-5, with TRBD2 as a possible D gene (6 bases). V lost 6 bases to trimming and J lost 1 base, with 17 bases between them. Per the germline V gene, CDR1 is KGHDR and CDR2 is SFDVKD. There are 16 residues in the CDR3. The CDR3 DNA sequence: TGTGCCACCAGTAACCACGGACTACCTCGCCAAGAGACCCAGTACTTC. It specifies CATSNHGLPRQETQYF.

The rearrangement joins TRBV19 to TRBJ1-2; D possibly corresponds to TRBD1 (5 bases). Germline values: CDR1 LNHDA, CDR2 SQIVND (reference sequence). Trimming shortened V by 9 bases and J by 3 bases, and 20 bases separated the two germline ends. CDR3 length equals 15 residues. CDR3 sequence: CASAGTPDGDYGYTF. In DNA form, the CDR3 reads TGTGCCAGCGCCGGGACCCCTGACGGGGACTATGGCTACACCTTC.

This clonotype was seen many times. The CDR3 region has the DNA TGTGCCAGCAGCCCCGGGACCGATTCTGCAGATACGCAGTATTTT. Protein product: CASSPGTDSADTQYF. J is TRBJ2-3 and V is TRBV3-1; possibly TRBD1 or TRBD2 for D (5 bases each). This CDR3 has 15 residues. Trimming stripped 4 bases from V and 4 bases from J, with 15 bases between. Per germline, CDR1 LGHDT and CDR2 YNNKEL (reference sequence).

This clonotype was counted at least ten times. The gene calls are TRBV7-9 and TRBJ2-1; weak D call: TRBD2 (6 bases). Trimming removed 0 bases at V and 9 bases at J, with 6 bases between. The germline gives CDR1 SEHNR, CDR2 FQNEAQ (reference sequence). This CDR3 has 12 residues. The CDR3 DNA sequence: TGTGCCAGCAGCTTAGCTAGCGGTGAGCAGTTCTTC. It yields the protein CASSLASGEQFF.

This clonotype was seen at least ten times. The J gene is TRBJ1-1, the V gene TRBV28; 8 bases match TRBD1. The V gene's germline CDR1 is MDHEN and CDR2 SYDVKM. CDR3 length: 13 amino acids. J gave up 7 bases and V 6 bases, and 7 bases lay outside the gene matches. For the CDR3, the DNA is TGTGCCAGCAGGGGACAGGATCGGGTTGAAGCTTTCTTT. This encodes CASRGQDRVEAFF.

The chain is built from TRBV20-1 and TRBJ1-5, with 7 bases that match TRBD1. The V segment lost 6 bases and the J segment 4 bases; nucleotides outside the gene matches: 9. The CDR3 extends over 14 amino acids. Germline loops: CDR1 DFQATT, CDR2 SNEGSKA (reference sequence). This CDR3 is CSASTGFGNQPQHF. The CDR3, as DNA: TGCAGTGCGTCGACAGGGTTTGGAAATCAGCCCCAGCATTTT.

This rearrangement joins TRBV12-3 or TRBV12-4 to TRBJ1-1; 12 bases map to TRBD1. V shed 4 bases, J shed 4 bases, and the junction held 10 bases outside the gene matches. There are 17 residues in the CDR3. The CDR3 region is CASSSGTGGVSGTEAFF. The DNA for the CDR3 is TGTGCCAGCAGTTCCGGGACAGGGGGCGTTTCCGGCACTGAAGCTTTCTTT.

This clonotype has only a few counts. This sequence joins TRBV30 and TRBJ1-6, with D unresolved. V shed 2 bases and J shed 8 bases, with 10 bases lying between them. From germline, CDR1 is GTSNPN and CDR2 SVGIG (reference sequence). This CDR3 is 13 amino acids long. DNA for the CDR3: TGTGCCTGGAGTTTAGGGATGGATTCACCCCTCCACTTT. Amino acid sequence: CAWSLGMDSPLHF. Together with reference TRBV30 and TRBJ1-6, the CDR3 gives the full variable domain: SQTIHQWPATLVQPVGSPLSLECTVEGTSNPNLYWYRQAAGRGLQLLFYSVGIGQISSEVPQNLSASRPQDRQFILSSKKLLLSDSGFYLCAWSLGMDSPLHFGNGTRLTVT.

This clonotype was counted many times. The V and J genes are TRBV20-1 and TRBJ1-1; D remains unclear. Trimming shortened V by 4 bases and J by 3 bases, and 3 bases separated the two germline ends. The CDR3 is 10 amino acids. Germline V gene sequence: CDR1 DFQATT, CDR2 SNEGSKA (reference sequence). CDR3 protein: CSATDTEAFF. Written as DNA, the CDR3 is TGCAGTGCTACGGACACTGAAGCTTTCTTT.

This chain uses TRBV4-1 with TRBJ1-5; D not certain. CDR3 size: 15 residues. Looked up from germline, CDR1 is MGHRA and CDR2 is YSYEKL. Between the trimmed V and J ends, which lost 1 base and 2 bases, there was a span of 9 bases. The chain's CDR3 is CASSQAFGGNQPQHF. CDR3 sequence (DNA): TGCGCCAGCAGCCAAGCCTTCGGTGGCAATCAGCCCCAGCATTTT.

In its sample, this clonotype was seen many times. The rearrangement links TRBV18 to TRBJ2-7; TRBD1 matches 8 bases. The CDR3 length is 16 residues. Germline V gene lookup returns CDR1 KGHSH and CDR2 LQKENI. V lost 0 bases and J lost 1; bases outside the gene matches: 5. The CDR3 sequence: CASSPPQGAKSYEQYF. The CDR3 nucleotides are TGTGCCAGCTCACCACCGCAGGGGGCTAAATCCTACGAGCAGTACTTC.

The gene calls are TRBV5-8 and TRBJ2-5, with a weak D call TRBD1 (5 bases). The germline CDR1 and CDR2 sequences are SGHTS and YDEGEE. The CDR3 is made up of 16 amino acids. The V gene lost 3 bases and the J gene lost 2 bases, with 17 bases spanning the gap. The CDR3, as DNA: TGTGCCAGCAGCTGGGGCCTGGGTGACCATCAAGAGACCCAGTACTTC. This translates into CASSWGLGDHQETQYF.

This clonotype was counted only a few times. The chain combines TRBV19 with TRBJ1-2; D possibly corresponds to TRBD1 (6 bases). V lost 9 bases to trimming and J lost 8 bases, with 19 bases between them. Germline V lookup: CDR1 LNHDA, CDR2 SQIVND (reference sequence). The CDR3 consists of 13 residues. CDR3: CASTVEDSWGYTF. In DNA, the CDR3 is TGTGCCAGCACCGTCGAGGACAGTTGGGGCTACACCTTC.

Ten or more counts support this clonotype. As the CDR3 is not closed by the conserved phenylalanine or tryptophan, this likely results from a read error. J is TRBJ1-1 and V is TRBV12-3 or TRBV12-4; D is ambiguous. CDR3 length: 13 residues. The germline V and J ends were trimmed by 5 bases and 0 bases, with 7 bases remaining between them. CDR3 bases: TGTGCCAGCAGTCTAAGACTGAACACTGAAGCTTTCCTT. It encodes CASSLRLNTEAFL.

This clonotype was counted at least ten times. This chain joins TRBV7-9 and TRBJ2-5; D gene ambiguous. Germline V gene sequence: CDR1 SEHNR, CDR2 FQNEAQ (reference sequence). CDR3 length: 11 amino acids. The germline V and J ends were trimmed by 5 bases and 4 bases, with 5 bases remaining between them. CDR3 in amino acids: CASSRSETQYF. The CDR3 DNA follows: TGTGCCAGCAGCCGGTCAGAGACCCAGTACTTC.

This clonotype appeared many times. A junction end diverges from the germline sequence, so it may reflect a read error. V usage is TRBV28 and J usage is TRBJ2-7; D may correspond to TRBD1 or TRBD2 (5 bases each). There are 12 residues in the CDR3. Per the germline V gene, CDR1 is MDHEN and CDR2 is SYDVKM. CDR3 DNA sequence: TGTGCCAGCAGTTTTGCCCAAGGGGACGTCGGCTTC. It is translated as CASSFAQGDVGF. The full variable domain, with the rest looked up from reference TRBV28 and TRBJ2-7, is DVKVTQSSRYLVKRTGEKVFLECVQDMDHENMFWYRQDPGLGLRLIYFSYDVKMKEKGDIPEGYSVSREKKERFSLILESASTNQTSMYLCASSFAQGDVGFGPGTRLTVT.

The CDR3 DNA reads TGTGCCAGTTACAGGGTGAGAGGAGAACGAGCTTTCTTT. This sequence encodes CASYRVRGERAFF. V and J are TRBV19 and TRBJ1-1; D may be TRBD1 (6 bases). CDR3 length: 13 residues. Germline CDR1 LNHDA, CDR2 SQIVND (reference sequence). Trimming took 8 bases from V and 10 from J, leaving 20 bases between them.

This clonotype was found many times. This chain connects TRBV14 to TRBJ2-1, with D perhaps TRBD2 (5 bases). This CDR3 region has 15 residues. V was trimmed by 0 bases and J by 12 bases, leaving 18 bases between them. Germline V gene lookup returns CDR1 SGHDN and CDR2 FVKESK. The CDR3 DNA reads as TGTGCCAGCAGCCAAGATGGCGCTAGCCCAGTGGGGCAGTTCTTC. Protein product: CASSQDGASPVGQFF.

This clonotype was picked up many times. CDR3 DNA sequence: TGTGCCAGCAGTTTATCGATTACAGGGAAGTCATCACCCCTCCACTTT. Translating it yields CASSLSITGKSSPLHF. The chain employs TRBV27 and TRBJ1-6; maybe TRBD1 (6 bases). Per germline, CDR1 MNHEY and CDR2 SMNVEV (reference sequence). Between the trimmed V and J ends, which lost 0 bases and 10 bases, there was a span of 16 bases. The CDR3 is 16 amino acids.

The CDR3 sequence is CASAVNGGNYEQYF. The CDR3 coding sequence is TGTGCCAGTGCAGTTAATGGAGGTAACTACGAGCAGTACTTC. The rearrangement uses TRBV19 and TRBJ2-7; a weak D match, TRBD2 (5 bases). V lost 8 bases, J lost 3 bases, and 17 bases lay in between. The CDR3 is made up of 14 amino acids. Germline V CDR1 and CDR2: LNHDA, SQIVND (reference sequence).

The chain is built from TRBV6-2 or TRBV6-3 and TRBJ2-7; 10 bases fit TRBD1. The CDR3 runs to 17 residues. Unmatched junction bases numbered 10, after V lost 2 bases and J lost 3 bases. Germline lookup yields CDR1 MNHEY and CDR2 SVGEGT. CDR3 protein: CASSYPSSWTGGYEQYF. The CDR3 DNA follows: TGTGCCAGCAGTTACCCCAGTTCTTGGACAGGGGGCTACGAGCAGTACTTC.

The table lists this clonotype with a few counts. This chain connects TRBV6-1 to TRBJ1-1; D not resolved. V was trimmed by 7 bases and J by 1 base, leaving 10 bases between them. Germline CDR1 MNHNS, CDR2 SASEGT. The CDR3 runs to 13 residues. DNA for the CDR3: TGTGCCAGCAAAAGGTCCGAGAACACTGAAGCTTTCTTT. Translation: CASKRSENTEAFF.

This clonotype showed up many times. V is TRBV6-1 and J is TRBJ2-3; perhaps TRBD1 as D (7 bases). The germline CDR1 and CDR2 sequences are MNHNS and SASEGT. The V end was cut by 8 bases, the J end by 2 bases, with 14 bases between. CDR3 length: 14 residues. This chain's CDR3 is CASRRGANTDTQYF. CDR3 sequence (DNA): TGTGCCAGCCGCAGGGGGGCCAACACAGATACGCAGTATTTT.

The rearrangement joins TRBV3-1 to TRBJ1-3; weak D call: TRBD1 (5 bases). V dropped 4 bases and J dropped 6 bases, with 10 bases sitting between them. The CDR3 covers 13 residues. The germline V gene encodes CDR1 LGHDT and CDR2 YNNKEL (reference sequence). The CDR3 loop is CASSRGIVNTIYF. The CDR3 nucleotides are TGTGCCAGCAGCCGGGGGATTGTAAACACCATATATTTT.

This clonotype has a handful of counts. This chain uses TRBV2 with TRBJ1-1, with a tentative D call TRBD1 (6 bases). The CDR3 covers 11 residues. V lost 6 bases and J lost 8, with 10 bases in between. Germline loops: CDR1 SNHLY, CDR2 FYNNEI. CDR3 region: CASSAGVEAFF. Written as DNA, the CDR3 is TGTGCCAGCAGCGCAGGGGTCGAAGCTTTCTTT.

Turning to this clonotype: One base away lies a much larger clone, so this may be a sequencing read error. The J gene is TRBJ1-5, the V gene TRBV12-3 or TRBV12-4; TRBD1 matches at 7 bases. Trimming removed 6 bases from V and 4 bases from J; junction bases left unmatched: 9. The CDR3 loop spans 15 amino acids. The CDR3 region is CASRPTGSGNQPQHF. The DNA of the CDR3 is TGTGCCAGCAGGCCGACAGGGTCAGGGAATCAGCCCCAGCATTTT.